This is a list of T cell receptor beta chains from one sample in a study of T cells in localized non-small cell lung cancer. Some clones are missing from TCRdb's copy, which holds only in-frame ones; the method was immunoSEQ multiplex PCR. This sample has tens of thousands of clones, with 85% to 90% found just once. The starting material was peripheral blood, obtained before any cancer treatment. The receptors derive from a woman between 18 and 55 years old with stage III lung adenocarcinoma. The CDR3 runs from the conserved cysteine through the conserved F or W. The D gene is left open where the match is weak. Where a row states a size, it is once, few, many or the class of an expanded clone; other rows omit it.

d_gene | j_gene | abundance | v_gene | CDR3aa | CDR3nt
NA | TRBJ2-7 | NA | TRBV6-1 | CASSEGMEGRYEQYF | TGTGCCAGCAGTGAGGGAATGGAGGGACGCTACGAGCAGTACTTC
NA | TRBJ1-1 | once | TRBV7-2 | CASSFPRGASEAFF | TGTGCCAGCAGCTTCCCTCGGGGGGCCAGTGAAGCTTTCTTT
TRBD1 | TRBJ1-5 | NA | TRBV7-2 | CASRRQGYSNQPQHF | TGTGCCAGCAGGAGACAGGGGTATAGCAATCAGCCCCAGCATTTT
NA | TRBJ2-7 | NA | TRBV7-2 | CASSASMISYEQYF | TGTGCCAGCAGCGCATCTATGATCTCCTACGAGCAGTACTTC
TRBD1 | TRBJ1-2 | few | TRBV19 | CASTRGQNYGYTF | TGTGCCAGTACCAGGGGACAGAACTATGGCTACACCTTC
NA | TRBJ1-2 | NA | TRBV7-3 | CASSLGPRAGHYGYTF | TGTGCCAGCAGCTTAGGCCCCCGGGCAGGCCACTATGGCTACACCTTC
NA | TRBJ1-2 | NA | TRBV7-6 | CASSTNSGYGYTF | TGTGCCAGCAGCACGAACAGCGGCTATGGCTACACCTTC
NA | TRBJ2-6 | NA | TRBV15 | CATSRRASGANVLTF | TGTGCCACCAGCAGAAGGGCCTCTGGGGCCAACGTCCTGACTTTC
NA | TRBJ1-1 | NA | TRBV4-1 | CASSLREANTEAFF | TGCGCCAGCAGTCTAAGAGAGGCGAACACTGAAGCTTTCTTT
TRBD1 | TRBJ2-7 | NA | TRBV12-5 | CASSPGQGYEQYF | TGTGCTAGTTCACCGGGACAGGGCTACGAGCAGTACTTC
NA | TRBJ2-2 | NA | TRBV11-1 | CASNPGGNTGELFF | TGTGCCAGCAACCCGGGTGGGAACACCGGGGAGCTGTTTTTT
TRBD1 | TRBJ1-5 | NA | TRBV5-6 | CASSPWTGGFNQPQHF | TGTGCCAGCAGCCCCTGGACAGGGGGCTTCAATCAGCCCCAGCATTTT
NA | TRBJ1-2 | NA | TRBV6-5 | CASRTYRANYGYTF | TGTGCCAGCAGGACTTATAGGGCTAACTATGGCTACACCTTC
NA | TRBJ1-3 | NA | TRBV5-1 | CASSARDTGNTIYF | TGCGCCAGCAGCGCCCGGGACACTGGAAACACCATATATTTT
NA | TRBJ1-6 | NA | TRBV4-2 | CASSQEYSPLHF | TGTGCCAGCAGCCAGGAGTATTCACCCCTCCACTTT
NA | TRBJ1-1 | NA | TRBV2 | CASSGEGEQAFF | TGTGCCAGCAGTGGGGAAGGAGAACAAGCTTTCTTT
TRBD1 | TRBJ1-6 | few | TRBV18 | CASSPGDREYSPLHF | TGTGCCAGCTCACCAGGGGACAGGGAGTATTCACCCCTCCACTTT
TRBD1 | TRBJ1-1 | NA | TRBV7-9 | CASSSKTGTNTEAFF | TGTGCCAGCAGCTCAAAGACAGGGACCAACACTGAAGCTTTCTTT
TRBD2 | TRBJ2-1 | few | TRBV2 | CASSVGGAVEQFF | TGTGCCAGCAGTGTCGGGGGGGCGGTTGAGCAGTTCTTC
TRBD1 | TRBJ2-7 | NA | TRBV10-3 | CAISADRGQDEQYF | TGTGCCATCAGCGCGGACAGGGGGCAAGACGAGCAGTACTTC
NA | TRBJ1-1 | NA | TRBV27 | CASSLPYTEAFF | TGTGCCAGCAGCTTACCATACACTGAAGCTTTCTTT
NA | TRBJ1-6 | NA | TRBV11-2 | CASSLEAGLNSPLHF | TGTGCCAGCAGCTTAGAGGCTGGCCTCAATTCACCCCTCCACTTT
NA | TRBJ1-1 | NA | TRBV4-2 | CASSQGEWGEEDTEAFF | TGTGCCAGCAGCCAAGGCGAGTGGGGGGAGGAGGACACTGAAGCTTTCTTT
NA | TRBJ2-7 | NA | TRBV7-9 | CASSLERGGGYEQYF | TGTGCCAGCAGCTTAGAGCGAGGAGGCGGCTACGAGCAGTACTTC
NA | TRBJ2-7 | few | TRBV27 | CASSLPRKAGGRVEQYF | TGTGCCAGCAGTTTACCCCGTAAAGCCGGGGGCAGGGTCGAGCAGTACTTC
NA | TRBJ2-7 | NA | TRBV4-1 | CASSQVSGPYEQYF | TGCGCCAGCAGCCAAGTTTCAGGTCCCTACGAGCAGTACTTC
TRBD2 | TRBJ2-7 | NA | TRBV6-1 | CASSDTLAGGHYEQYF | TGTGCCAGCAGTGATACCCTAGCGGGGGGTCACTACGAGCAGTACTTC
NA | TRBJ2-7 | NA | TRBV4-1 | CASSQENYYEQYF | TGCGCCAGCAGCCAAGAGAACTACTACGAGCAGTACTTC
NA | TRBJ2-5 | NA | TRBV9 | CASNTNPQETQYF | TGTGCCAGCAACACCAACCCCCAAGAGACCCAGTACTTC
NA | TRBJ1-2 | NA | TRBV6-6 | CASSYRGGEGYTF | TGTGCCAGCAGTTACAGGGGCGGGGAGGGCTACACCTTC
NA | TRBJ1-1 | NA | TRBV7-2 | CASSLRGMNTEAFF | TGTGCCAGCAGCTTACGGGGAATGAACACTGAAGCTTTCTTT
NA | TRBJ2-1 | NA | TRBV7-3 | CASSPNPRTGLGGEQFF | TGTGCCAGCAGCCCAAATCCCCGTACAGGGCTAGGAGGGGAGCAGTTCTTC
TRBD1 | TRBJ1-1 | NA | TRBV11-2 | CASSSFRGAGTEAFF | TGTGCCAGCAGCTCCTTCAGGGGGGCAGGCACTGAAGCTTTCTTT
TRBD1 | TRBJ2-2 | NA | TRBV6-1 | CASSGWDRLTGELFF | TGTGCCAGCAGTGGCTGGGACAGACTCACCGGGGAGCTGTTTTTT
NA | TRBJ1-3 | NA | TRBV4-1 | CASSQDRQSSGNTIYF | TGCGCCAGCAGCCAAGATCGGCAGAGCTCTGGAAACACCATATATTTT
NA | TRBJ1-2 | NA | TRBV6-5 | CASSYHQQGKYGYTF | TGTGCCAGCAGTTACCACCAACAGGGAAAGTATGGCTACACCTTC
TRBD2 | TRBJ2-5 | NA | TRBV10-3 | CAISDLGGREETQYF | TGTGCCATCAGTGATCTCGGGGGGAGGGAGGAGACCCAGTACTTC
TRBD1 | TRBJ2-2 | NA | TRBV6-1 | CASSADRVSGELFF | TGTGCCAGCAGTGCCGACAGGGTCTCCGGGGAGCTGTTTTTT
TRBD1 | TRBJ1-1 | few | TRBV4-2 | CASSESGGVNTEAFF | TGTGCCAGCAGCGAATCAGGGGGAGTGAACACTGAAGCTTTCTTT
NA | TRBJ2-2 | NA | TRBV7-9 | CASSFGGLGTGELFF | TGTGCCAGCAGCTTCGGAGGGCTGGGCACCGGGGAGCTGTTTTTT
TRBD1 | TRBJ2-2 | NA | TRBV9 | CASSVEGTGLTGELFF | TGTGCCAGCAGCGTAGAAGGGACAGGGCTCACCGGGGAGCTGTTTTTT
NA | TRBJ1-6 | NA | TRBV23-1 | CASSQSGSPLHF | TGCGCCAGCAGTCAATCGGGGTCACCCCTCCACTTT
NA | TRBJ2-7 | few | TRBV9 | CASSVGTELPKEQYF | TGTGCCAGCAGCGTAGGGACCGAGCTCCCAAAAGAGCAGTACTTC
NA | TRBJ1-5 | NA | TRBV19 | CASSIDNPPPDQPQHF | TGTGCCAGTAGTATAGATAACCCTCCTCCCGATCAGCCCCAGCATTTT
TRBD1 | TRBJ1-2 | once | TRBV6-5 | CASSYETGGGYTF | TGTGCCAGCAGTTACGAGACAGGGGGAGGCTACACCTTC
NA | TRBJ1-2 | few | TRBV2 | CASSEQAGYTF | TGTGCCAGCAGTGAACAGGCTGGCTACACCTTC
TRBD1 | TRBJ1-2 | NA | TRBV15 | CATSTRQGGNGYTF | TGTGCCACCAGCACGAGACAGGGGGGAAATGGCTACACCTTC
NA | TRBJ1-1 | few | TRBV7-9 | CASSLAVGGSEAFF | TGTGCCAGCAGCTTAGCAGTCGGGGGATCTGAAGCTTTCTTT
NA | TRBJ1-2 | NA | TRBV27 | CASSVQRDDSYTF | TGTGCCAGCAGCGTCCAAAGAGACGATAGCTACACCTTC
NA | TRBJ2-1 | once | TRBV4-1 | CASSQEVAAYVLGHEQFF | TGCGCCAGCAGCCAAGAAGTTGCAGCTTATGTTTTGGGGCATGAGCAGTTCTTC
NA | TRBJ1-1 | few | TRBV19 | CASSITDRKMNTEAFF | TGTGCCAGTAGTATAACGGACAGAAAAATGAACACTGAAGCTTTCTTT
NA | TRBJ1-1 | few | TRBV9 | CASSVGANTEAFF | TGTGCCAGCAGCGTGGGGGCGAACACTGAAGCTTTCTTT
NA | TRBJ1-6 | NA | TRBV25-1 | CASSDRGGSPLHF | TGTGCCAGCAGTGATCGAGGGGGATCACCCCTCCACTTT
NA | TRBJ2-7 | NA | TRBV9 | CASSPTGHLSYEQYF | TGTGCCAGCAGCCCCACGGGACATCTCTCCTACGAGCAGTACTTC
NA | TRBJ1-3 | NA | TRBV11-3 | CASSLNGGDTIYF | TGTGCCAGCAGCTTAAACGGCGGGGACACCATATATTTT